One TCR beta chain is described in this entry. These data are taken from a study of blood T cell repertoires in COVID-19. Whole-study context: Acute and convalescent COVID-19 samples came from the United States, Italy and Spain. From T cells, B-cell-depleted T cells, or PBMCs came the material, which was cDNA or gDNA.

The CDR3 extends over 14 amino acids. Germline CDR1 MNHEY, CDR2 SMNVEV (reference sequence). The V gene lost 5 bases and the J gene lost 7 bases, with 17 bases spanning the gap. Source study methods: Reference gene primer amplification yielded estimated nucleated cell counts. Sequenced by immunoSEQ multiplex PCR; TCRdb stores in-frame clones only, minus some. V, J and clone size are taken as reported in that table, and D and trimming were inferred from the DNA itself. Here the sample spans approximately 280,000 clones, more than 75% being singletons. This clonotype was sampled from a woman younger than 45 who had recovered from COVID-19. V usage is TRBV27 and J usage is TRBJ1-2, with D perhaps TRBD1 (5 bases). Sequencing was performed on peripheral blood. The CDR3 DNA sequence: TGTGCCAGCAGTCAGAACGGGGGGTTTAGTGGCTACACCTTC. Translating gives CASSQNGGFSGYTF.